The sequence of this T cell receptor beta chain was determined in a study of PD-1 blockade in classical Hodgkin lymphoma. Study-level findings and limits: Lower baseline TCR diversity marked trial partial responders and progressors. Some patients started nivolumab under 1 year after ASCT, and they were excluded. Healthy donors reportedly exceeded newly diagnosed patients in baseline TCR diversity.

A word on this clone: Its antigen is currently unknown.

Relapses following autologous stem cell transplantation were seen in all patients, with brentuximab vedotin exposure varying. Sequencing was performed with immunoSEQ multiplex PCR; in TCRdb, only in-frame clones are kept and a portion is missing. The sample carries about 37,000 clones, less than 80% recorded once. Sequences were derived from peripheral blood mononuclear cells (PBMCs), sampled at baseline. This clonotype was sampled from a human donor with classical Hodgkin lymphoma.

CDR3 in DNA: TGTGCCAGCACTCAGGAAAAGGATCCTCTAGCCAAAAACATTCAGTACTTC. It specifies CASTQEKDPLAKNIQYF. The gene calls are TRBV28 and TRBJ2-4; D is uncertain. The V gene's germline CDR1 is MDHEN and CDR2 SYDVKM. This CDR3 has 17 residues. V was cut by 7 bases and J by 0 bases, with 19 bases left in between.